This entry describes one T cell receptor (beta chain). Assay used: immunoSEQ multiplex PCR; TCRdb lists only in-frame clones, some missing. The sample consists of about 98,000 clones, 85% to 95% of them appearing once. This specimen comes from a study of OX40 agonist ivuxolimab in advanced cancers. V shed 3 bases, J shed 4 bases, and the junction held 11 bases outside the gene matches. The CDR3 totals 17 residues. Germline V gene lookup returns CDR1 SGDLS and CDR2 YYNGEE. Source: CD4+ or CD8+ T cells sorted from blood, taken in a trial of the OX40 agonist ivuxolimab. The chain joins TRBV9 to TRBJ2-3; TRBD2 matches at 10 bases. The sequence was collected from an adult with an advanced solid tumor such as melanoma, head and neck, liver or kidney cancer. The CDR3 loop is CASSARASGSGADTQYF. The DNA of the CDR3 is TGTGCCAGCAGCGCCCGAGCTAGCGGGAGCGGAGCAGATACGCAGTATTTT.